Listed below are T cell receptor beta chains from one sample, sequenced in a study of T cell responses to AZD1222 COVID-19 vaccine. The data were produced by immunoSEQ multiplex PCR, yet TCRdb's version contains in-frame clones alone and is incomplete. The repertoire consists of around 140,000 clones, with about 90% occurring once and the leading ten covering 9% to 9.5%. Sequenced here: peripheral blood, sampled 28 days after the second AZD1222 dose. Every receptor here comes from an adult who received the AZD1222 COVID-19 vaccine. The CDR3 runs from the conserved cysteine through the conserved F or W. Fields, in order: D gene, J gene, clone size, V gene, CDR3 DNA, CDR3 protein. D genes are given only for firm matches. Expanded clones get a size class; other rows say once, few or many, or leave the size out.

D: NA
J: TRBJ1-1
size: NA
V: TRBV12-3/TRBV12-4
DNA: TGTGCCAGCAGTTTAGGGGGGAACACTGAAGCTTTCTTT
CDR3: CASSLGGNTEAFF

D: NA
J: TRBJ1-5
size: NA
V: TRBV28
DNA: TGTGCCAGCAGCCGTGAGATGGGTAGCCACAATCAGCCCCAGCATTTT
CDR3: CASSREMGSHNQPQHF

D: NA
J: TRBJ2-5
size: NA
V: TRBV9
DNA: TGTGCCAGCAGCGTAGGGGCTGAGGAGACCCAGTACTTC
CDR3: CASSVGAEETQYF

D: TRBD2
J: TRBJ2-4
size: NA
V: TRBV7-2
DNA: TGTGCCAGCAGCCCTCGACTAGCGGGCGTGAGAAACATTCAGTACTTC
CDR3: CASSPRLAGVRNIQYF

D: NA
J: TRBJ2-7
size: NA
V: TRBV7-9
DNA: TGTGCCAGCAGCTCTGGGGCCTCATGGGGGCAATACGAGCAGTACTTC
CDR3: CASSSGASWGQYEQYF

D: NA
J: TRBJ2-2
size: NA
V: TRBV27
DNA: TGTGCCAGCGGAAGGACCGGGATAACCGGGGAGCTGTTTTTT
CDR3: CASGRTGITGELFF

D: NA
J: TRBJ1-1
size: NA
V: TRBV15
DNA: TGTGCCACCAGCAGGGGGGGGAGGGTCTACACTGAAGCTTTCTTT
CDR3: CATSRGGRVYTEAFF

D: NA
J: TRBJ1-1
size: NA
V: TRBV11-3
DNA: TGTGCCAGCAGCTTAGATTTGAACACTGAAGCTTTCTTT
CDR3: CASSLDLNTEAFF

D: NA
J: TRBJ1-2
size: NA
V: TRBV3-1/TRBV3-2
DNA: TGTGCCAGCAGCCAGGAAGGACAGAACTATGGCTACACCTTC
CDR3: CASSQEGQNYGYTF

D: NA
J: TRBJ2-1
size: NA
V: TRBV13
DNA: TGTGCCAGCAGTCCACAGGGCAATGAGCAGTTCTTC
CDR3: CASSPQGNEQFF

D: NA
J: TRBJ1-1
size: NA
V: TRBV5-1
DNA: TGCGCCAGCAGCTTGGTAGGGGTAGTACTTGAAGCTTTCTTT
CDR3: CASSLVGVVLEAFF

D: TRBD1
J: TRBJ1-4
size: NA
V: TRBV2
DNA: TGTGCCAGCGAGGGACAGCCCTATAATGAAAAACTGTTTTTT
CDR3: CASEGQPYNEKLFF

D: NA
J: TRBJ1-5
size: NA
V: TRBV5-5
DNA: TGTGCCAGCAGCGCCTCGAACCAGCCCCAGCATTTT
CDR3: CASSASNQPQHF

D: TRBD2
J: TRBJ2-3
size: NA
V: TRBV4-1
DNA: TGCGCCAGCAGCCAAGTCAAAGGCTTAGCGGGGGGCCTAGATACGCAGTATTTT
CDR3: CASSQVKGLAGGLDTQYF

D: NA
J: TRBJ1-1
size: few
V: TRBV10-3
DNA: TGTGCCATCAGTGAGGCGGTTAAGGTTACTGAAGCTTTCTTT
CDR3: CAISEAVKVTEAFF

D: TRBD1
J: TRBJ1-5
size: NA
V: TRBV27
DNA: TGTGCCAGCAGTTCATCGGGACAGGGTCAGCCCCAGCATTTT
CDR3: CASSSSGQGQPQHF

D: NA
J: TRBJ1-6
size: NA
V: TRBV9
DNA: TGTGCCAGCAGCGGTGGGTGGGTCTTAAATTCACCCCTCCACTTT
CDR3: CASSGGWVLNSPLHF

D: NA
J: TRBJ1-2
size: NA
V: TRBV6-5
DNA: TGTGCCAGCAGTAGAGGACAGAGCTTTAACTATGGCTACACCTTC
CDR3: CASSRGQSFNYGYTF

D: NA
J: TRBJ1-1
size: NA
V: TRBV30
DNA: TGTGCCTGGAGTCGTCCGTGGGGCACCCCTGAAGCTTTCTTT
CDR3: CAWSRPWGTPEAFF

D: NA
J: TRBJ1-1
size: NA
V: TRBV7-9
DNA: TGTGCCAGCAGCTTATCCGTCGGGGAAGCTGAAGCTTTCTTT
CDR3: CASSLSVGEAEAFF

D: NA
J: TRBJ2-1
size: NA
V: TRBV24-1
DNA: TGTGCCACCAGTGATACAGCAATCCCCTACAATGAGCAGTTCTTC
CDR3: CATSDTAIPYNEQFF

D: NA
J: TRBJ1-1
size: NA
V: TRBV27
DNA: TGTGCCAGCATGTCGATGGGGGCATCCGGGGCGGCTTTCTTT
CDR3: CASMSMGASGAAFF

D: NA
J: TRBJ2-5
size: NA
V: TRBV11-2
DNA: TGTGCCAGCAGCTTGGTTCCAGAGACCCAGTACTTC
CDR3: CASSLVPETQYF

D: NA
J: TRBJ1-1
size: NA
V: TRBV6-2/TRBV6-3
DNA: TGTGCCAGCAGCGACAGAAGGTGGACTGAAGCTTTCTTT
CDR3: CASSDRRWTEAFF

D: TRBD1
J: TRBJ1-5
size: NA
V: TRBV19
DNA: TGTGCCAGCAGACAGGGTTTCAATCAGCCCCAGCATTTT
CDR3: CASRQGFNQPQHF

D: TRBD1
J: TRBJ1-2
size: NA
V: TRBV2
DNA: TGTGCCAGCAGTGACGTAATGGGACAGGGGGCAGGCAACTATGGCTACACCTTC
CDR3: CASSDVMGQGAGNYGYTF

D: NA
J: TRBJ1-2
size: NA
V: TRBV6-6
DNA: TGTGCCAGCAGCTCCAGGGGCCGCCAGCGGGGCGGCTACACCTTC
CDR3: CASSSRGRQRGGYTF

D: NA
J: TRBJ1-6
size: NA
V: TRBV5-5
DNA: TGTGCCAGCAGCCTCGAGATGGTCTATAATTCACCCCTCCACTTT
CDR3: CASSLEMVYNSPLHF

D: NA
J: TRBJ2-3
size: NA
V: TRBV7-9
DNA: TGTGCCAGCAGCCCGCGACCTGGGACCAGGAGCACAGATACGCAGTATTTT
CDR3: CASSPRPGTRSTDTQYF

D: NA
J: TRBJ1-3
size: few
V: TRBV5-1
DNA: TGCGCCAGCAGCTACGACGCTGACTCTGGAAACACCATATATTTT
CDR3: CASSYDADSGNTIYF

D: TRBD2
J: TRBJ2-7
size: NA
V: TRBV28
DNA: TGTGCCAGCAGTTTGAGGGCTAGTCGCGGGAGAAGTCTCGAGCAGTACTTC
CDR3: CASSLRASRGRSLEQYF

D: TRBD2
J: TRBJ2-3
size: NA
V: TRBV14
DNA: TGTGCCAGCAGCTCCCGAACTAGCGGGAGATCATCGGATACGCAGTATTTT
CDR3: CASSSRTSGRSSDTQYF

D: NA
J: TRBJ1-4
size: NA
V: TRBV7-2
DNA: TGTGCCAGTCAGGACAATTTTAATGAAAAACTGTTTTTT
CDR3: CASQDNFNEKLFF

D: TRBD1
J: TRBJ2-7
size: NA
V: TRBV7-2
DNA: TGTGCCAGCAGCTATATCCCCGGGACAGGGGGGTCCTACGAGCAGTACTTC
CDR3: CASSYIPGTGGSYEQYF

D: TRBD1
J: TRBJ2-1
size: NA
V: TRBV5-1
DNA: TGCGCCAGCAGCCCACTGGGGGACAGGAGCTACAATGAGCAGTTCTTC
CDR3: CASSPLGDRSYNEQFF

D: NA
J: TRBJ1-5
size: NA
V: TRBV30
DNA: TGTGCCTGGAGTGCAGGGAACCAGCCCCAGCATTTT
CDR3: CAWSAGNQPQHF

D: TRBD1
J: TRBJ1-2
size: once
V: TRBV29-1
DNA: TGCAGCTTCTCAGGGGGGGGGTTCTATGGCTACACCTTC
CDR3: CSFSGGGFYGYTF

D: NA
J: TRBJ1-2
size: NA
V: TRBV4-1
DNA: TGCGCCAGCAGCCAAGTGCCGGGACAACTAAACTATGGCTACACCTTC
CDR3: CASSQVPGQLNYGYTF

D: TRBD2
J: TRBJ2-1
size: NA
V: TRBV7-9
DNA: TGTGCCAGCAGACGTGGTAGCGGGCGCCGACGATATTACAATGAGCAGTTCTTC
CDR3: CASRRGSGRRRYYNEQFF

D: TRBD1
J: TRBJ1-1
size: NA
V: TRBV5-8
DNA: TGTGCCAGCAGCTTGAGGGGGCGCGGGAAAGCTTTCTTT
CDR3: CASSLRGRGKAFF

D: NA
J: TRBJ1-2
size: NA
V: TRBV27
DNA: TGTGCCAGCTCTCCGGGACCCACTAACTATGGCTACACCTTC
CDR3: CASSPGPTNYGYTF

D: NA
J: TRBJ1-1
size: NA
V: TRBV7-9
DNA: TGTGCCAGCAGCTTTGGGACGAACACTGAAGCTTTCTTT
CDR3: CASSFGTNTEAFF

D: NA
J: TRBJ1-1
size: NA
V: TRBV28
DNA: TGTGCCAGCAAGAAGAACACTGAAGCTTTCTTT
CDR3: CASKKNTEAFF

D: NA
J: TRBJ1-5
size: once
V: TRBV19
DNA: TGTGCCAGTAGTATGTCGCTCCATAGCAATCAGCCCCAGCATTTT
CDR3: CASSMSLHSNQPQHF